This T cell receptor beta chain was found in a study of blood T cell repertoires in COVID-19. Overall study: COVID-19 samples collected from the United States, Italy and Spain covered acute and convalescent phases. PBMCs, B-cell-depleted T cells, or T cells were the source of the cDNA or gDNA that made up the material.

In the source study's methods: Amplification of reference gene primers provided the estimated nucleated cell counts. Sequencing used immunoSEQ multiplex PCR; TCRdb keeps in-frame clones, though not all of them. Clone size and V and J calls were adopted from that table, with D and trimming inferred from the DNA. The profile covers under 250,000 clones, with 75% to 85% appearing a single time and 4% to 5% taken by the ten largest. The CDR3 totals 15 residues. Germline lookup yields CDR1 SGHNT and CDR2 YYREEE (reference sequence). V was cut by 3 bases and J by 7 bases, with 19 bases left in between. The chain joins TRBV5-4 to TRBJ1-2; the D gene is possibly TRBD1 (5 bases). The sample taken for sequencing was peripheral blood. The sequence was collected from a woman in her 70s with acute or convalescent COVID-19. DNA of the CDR3: TGTGCCAGCAGCTCTGCCCAGGGTGGATACCTTGGCTACACCTTC. This codes for CASSSAQGGYLGYTF.